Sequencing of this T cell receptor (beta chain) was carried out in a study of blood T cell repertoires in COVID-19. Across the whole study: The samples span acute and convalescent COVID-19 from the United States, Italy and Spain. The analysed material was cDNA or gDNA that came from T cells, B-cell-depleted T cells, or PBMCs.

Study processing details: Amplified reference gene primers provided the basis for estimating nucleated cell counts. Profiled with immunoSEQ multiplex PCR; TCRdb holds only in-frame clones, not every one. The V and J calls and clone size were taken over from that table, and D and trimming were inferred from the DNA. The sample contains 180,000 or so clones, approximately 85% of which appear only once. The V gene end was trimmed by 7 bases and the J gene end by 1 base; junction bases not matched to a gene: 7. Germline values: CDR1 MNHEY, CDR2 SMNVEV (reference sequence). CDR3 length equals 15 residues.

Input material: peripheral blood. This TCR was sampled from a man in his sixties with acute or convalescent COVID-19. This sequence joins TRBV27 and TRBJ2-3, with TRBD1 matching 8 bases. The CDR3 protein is CASTQKTGGTDTQYF. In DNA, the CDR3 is TGTGCCAGCACCCAAAAGACAGGGGGCACAGATACGCAGTATTTT.